Presented here are 6 T cell receptor beta chains from one specimen sequenced in a study of T cells in Graves' hyperthyroidism and ophthalmopathy. The source material, RNA transcripts, was used to amplify TCR beta CDR3 regions. The TCR CDR3 first-round RT-PCR relied on the HTBI primer set. TCRdb itself ran the multiplex PCR reads through MiXCR, one entry per CDR3 protein. The table lists around 250,000 distinct CDR3 sequences, more than 14% of them singletons, with roughly 14% in the top ten. Sequencing used blood. These receptor sequences come from a woman in her thirties or forties with Graves' hyperthyroidism that later progressed to Graves' ophthalmopathy.

The sample holds many counts of this clonotype. The rearrangement joins TRBV11-2 to TRBJ2-7; TRBD2 is a possible D gene (5 bases). The V end was cut by 5 bases, the J end by 2 bases, with 16 bases between. The CDR3 runs 15 residues. CDR1 and CDR2 from the germline V gene are SGHAT and FQNNGV. Written as DNA, the CDR3 is TGTGCCAGCAGCCCGCTGCGAGACTATCCCTACGAGCAGTACTTC. As protein: CASSPLRDYPYEQYF.

The table lists this clonotype with many counts. The chain employs TRBV7-3 and TRBJ2-2; 13 positions agree with TRBD2. This CDR3 comprises 15 residues. Germline V lookup: CDR1 SGHTA, CDR2 FQGTGA. J lost 8 bases, V lost 5 bases, and 5 bases had no gene match. The CDR3 reads CASSPLGLAGGELFF. CDR3 sequence (DNA): TGTGCCAGCAGCCCCCTGGGACTAGCGGGAGGGGAGCTGTTTTTT.

This chain joins TRBV9 and TRBJ1-1; D possibly corresponds to TRBD1 (5 bases). Germline-derived CDR1 and CDR2 are SGDLS and YYNGEE. Trimming cost V 3 bases and J 3 bases, with 9 bases left between them. The CDR3 covers 13 residues. For the CDR3, the DNA is TGTGCCAGCAGCGCCAGACAGTACACTGAAGCTTTCTTT. Translated, it gives CASSARQYTEAFF.

CDR3 residues: CASSQEFGRGSRNEQFF. DNA for the CDR3: TGTGCCAGCAGCCAAGAATTTGGCCGCGGGTCGCGCAATGAGCAGTTCTTC. The J gene is TRBJ2-1, the V gene TRBV14, with D tentatively TRBD2 (5 bases). The CDR3 is 17 amino acids. Trimming stripped 0 bases from V and 6 bases from J, with 18 bases between. The V gene's germline CDR1 is SGHDN and CDR2 FVKESK.

This clonotype came up many times. The rearrangement joins TRBV6-1 to TRBJ1-1; 8 bases align to TRBD1. CDR3 length: 15 amino acids. V lost 5 bases, J lost 1 base, and 6 bases stayed unmatched. The germline CDR1 and CDR2 sequences are MNHNS and SASEGT. The DNA for the CDR3 is TGTGCCAGCAGTAGATCCGGGACAGGGAACACTGAAGCTTTCTTT. Translated, it gives CASSRSGTGNTEAFF.

This clonotype was counted many times. This chain links TRBV6-1 with TRBJ1-4; maybe TRBD1 (5 bases). Germline CDR1 and CDR2: MNHNS and SASEGT. The CDR3 sequence is 16 residues long. Trimming shortened V by 7 bases and J by 4 bases, and 19 bases separated the two germline ends. This CDR3 reads CASKSFGGDDNEKLFF. As DNA, the CDR3 is TGTGCCAGCAAATCCTTTGGCGGGGACGATAATGAAAAACTGTTTTTT.